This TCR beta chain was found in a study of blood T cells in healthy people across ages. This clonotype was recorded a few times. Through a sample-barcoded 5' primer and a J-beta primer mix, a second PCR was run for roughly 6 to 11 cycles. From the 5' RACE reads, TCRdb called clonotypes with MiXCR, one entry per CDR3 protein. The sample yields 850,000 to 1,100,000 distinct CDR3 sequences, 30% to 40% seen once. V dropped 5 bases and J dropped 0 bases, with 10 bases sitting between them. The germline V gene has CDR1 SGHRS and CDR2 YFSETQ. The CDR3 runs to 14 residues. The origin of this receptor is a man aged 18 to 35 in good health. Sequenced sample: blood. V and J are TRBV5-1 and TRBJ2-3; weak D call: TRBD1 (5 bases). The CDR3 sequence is CASRGAGSTDTQYF. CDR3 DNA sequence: TGCGCCAGCAGAGGGGCAGGTAGCACAGATACGCAGTATTTT.